This T cell receptor beta chain was documented in a study of regulatory T cells in long-lasting Graves disease. With iRepertoire HTBI primers and Arm-PCR of CDR3 regions, TCR beta libraries were built. TCRdb re-analysed the multiplex PCR reads in MiXCR, keeping a single row per CDR3 protein. Among a few hundred thousand distinct CDR3 sequences listed, 23% were seen once. J gave up 5 bases and V 4 bases, and 5 bases lay outside the gene matches. This CDR3 has 15 residues. The germline CDR1 and CDR2 sequences are SEHNR and FQNEAQ (reference sequence). The time point is: persistent/refractory GD, antithyroid drugs over 5 years with positive TRAb. PBMCs provided the RNA from which the TCR library was made.

This TCR derives from a female donor with Graves disease. This rearrangement joins TRBV7-9 to TRBJ2-2, with 9 bases lining up with TRBD2. The sample was peripheral blood mononuclear cells (PBMCs), taken when the disease was refractory, from a patient treated with antithyroid drugs. The CDR3 DNA is TGTGCCAGCAGCTCCCCGGGACTAGCAACCGGGGAGCTGTTTTTT. Residues: CASSSPGLATGELFF. The full variable domain, with the rest looked up from reference TRBV7-9 and TRBJ2-2, is DTGVSQNPRHKITKRGQNVTFRCDPISEHNRLYWYRQTLGQGPEFLTYFQNEAQLEKSRLLSDRFSAERPKGSFSTLEIQRTEQGDSAMYLCASSSPGLATGELFFGEGSRLTVL.